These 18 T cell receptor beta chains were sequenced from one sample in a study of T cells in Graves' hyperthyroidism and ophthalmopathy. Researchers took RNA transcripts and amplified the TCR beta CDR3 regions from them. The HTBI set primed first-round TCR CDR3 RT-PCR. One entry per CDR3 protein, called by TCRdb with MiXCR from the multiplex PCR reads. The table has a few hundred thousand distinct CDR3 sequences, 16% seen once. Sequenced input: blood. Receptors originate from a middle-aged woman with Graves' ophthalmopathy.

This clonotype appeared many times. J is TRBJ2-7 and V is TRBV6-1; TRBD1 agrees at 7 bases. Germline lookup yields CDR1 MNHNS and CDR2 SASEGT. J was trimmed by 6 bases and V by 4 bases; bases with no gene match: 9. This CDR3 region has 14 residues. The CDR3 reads CASSVSGTVTEQYF. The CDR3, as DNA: TGTGCCAGCAGTGTATCCGGGACAGTTACCGAGCAGTACTTC.

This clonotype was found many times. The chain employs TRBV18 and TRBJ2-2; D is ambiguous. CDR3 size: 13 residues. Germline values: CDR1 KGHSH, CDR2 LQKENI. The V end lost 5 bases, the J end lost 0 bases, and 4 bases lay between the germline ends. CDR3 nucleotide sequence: TGTGCCAGCTCATTCTCGAACACCGGGGAGCTGTTTTTT. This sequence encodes CASSFSNTGELFF.

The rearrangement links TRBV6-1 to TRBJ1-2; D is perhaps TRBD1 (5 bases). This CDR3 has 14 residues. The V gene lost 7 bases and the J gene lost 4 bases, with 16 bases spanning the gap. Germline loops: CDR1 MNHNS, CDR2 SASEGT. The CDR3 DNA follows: TGTGCCAGCACCATGAGGGACGGCTTCTATGGCTACACCTTC. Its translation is CASTMRDGFYGYTF.

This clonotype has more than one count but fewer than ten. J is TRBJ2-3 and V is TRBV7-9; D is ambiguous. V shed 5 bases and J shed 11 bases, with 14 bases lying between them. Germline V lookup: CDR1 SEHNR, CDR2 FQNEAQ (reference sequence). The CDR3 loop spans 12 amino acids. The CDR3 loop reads CASSLGQERQYF. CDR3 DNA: TGTGCCAGCAGCCTGGGCCAAGAAAGGCAGTATTTT. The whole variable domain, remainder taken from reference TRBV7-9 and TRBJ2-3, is DTGVSQNPRHKITKRGQNVTFRCDPISEHNRLYWYRQTLGQGPEFLTYFQNEAQLEKSRLLSDRFSAERPKGSFSTLEIQRTEQGDSAMYLCASSLGQERQYFGPGTRLTVL.

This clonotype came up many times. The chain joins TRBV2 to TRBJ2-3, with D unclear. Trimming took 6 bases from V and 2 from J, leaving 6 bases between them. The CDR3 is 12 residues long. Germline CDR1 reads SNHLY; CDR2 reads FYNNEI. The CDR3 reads CASRLTTDTQYF. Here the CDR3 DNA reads TGTGCCAGCAGGCTTACCACAGATACGCAGTATTTT.

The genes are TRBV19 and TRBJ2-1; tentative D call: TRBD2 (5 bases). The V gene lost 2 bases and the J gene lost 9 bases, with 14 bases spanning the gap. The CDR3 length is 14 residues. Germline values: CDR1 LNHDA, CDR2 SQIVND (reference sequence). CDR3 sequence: CASSITATAGEQFF. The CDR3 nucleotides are TGTGCCAGTAGTATAACGGCTACCGCGGGTGAGCAGTTCTTC.

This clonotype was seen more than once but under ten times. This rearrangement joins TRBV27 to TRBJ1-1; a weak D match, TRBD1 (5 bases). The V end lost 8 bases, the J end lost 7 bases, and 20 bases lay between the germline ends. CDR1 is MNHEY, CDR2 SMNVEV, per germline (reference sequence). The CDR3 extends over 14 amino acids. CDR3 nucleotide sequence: TGTGCCAGCCGGGACCCTACAGTTACGCTTGAAGCTTTCTTT. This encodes CASRDPTVTLEAFF.

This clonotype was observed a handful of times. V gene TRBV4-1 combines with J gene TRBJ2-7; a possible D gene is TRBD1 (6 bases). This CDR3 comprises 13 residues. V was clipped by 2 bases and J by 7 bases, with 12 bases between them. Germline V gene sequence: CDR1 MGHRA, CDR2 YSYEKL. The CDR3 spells CASSQQTGGEQYF. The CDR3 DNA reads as TGCGCCAGCAGCCAACAGACAGGAGGTGAGCAGTACTTC.

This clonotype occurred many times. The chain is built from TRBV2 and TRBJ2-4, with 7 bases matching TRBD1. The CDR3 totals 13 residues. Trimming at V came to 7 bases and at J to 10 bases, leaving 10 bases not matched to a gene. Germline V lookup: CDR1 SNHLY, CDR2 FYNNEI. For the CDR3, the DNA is TGTGCCAGCACTAGACCGGGACAGACTATTCAGTACTTC. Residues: CASTRPGQTIQYF.

In nucleotides, the CDR3 is TGTGCCAGCAGCATCTTCAAGGGGCCGAGCTCCTACAATGAGCAGTTCTTC. Encoded protein: CASSIFKGPSSYNEQFF. The genes are TRBV28 and TRBJ2-1; D is perhaps TRBD1 (5 bases). Germline assignment: CDR1 MDHEN and CDR2 SYDVKM. The CDR3 totals 17 residues. The V and J ends lost 6 bases and 0 bases respectively, with 18 bases between them.

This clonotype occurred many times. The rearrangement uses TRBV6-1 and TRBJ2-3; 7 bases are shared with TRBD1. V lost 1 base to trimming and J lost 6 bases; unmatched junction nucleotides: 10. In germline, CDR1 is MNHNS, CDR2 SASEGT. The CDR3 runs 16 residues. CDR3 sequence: CASSEVGGGGADTQYF. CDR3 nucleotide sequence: TGTGCCAGCAGTGAAGTAGGGGGCGGAGGTGCGGATACGCAGTATTTT.

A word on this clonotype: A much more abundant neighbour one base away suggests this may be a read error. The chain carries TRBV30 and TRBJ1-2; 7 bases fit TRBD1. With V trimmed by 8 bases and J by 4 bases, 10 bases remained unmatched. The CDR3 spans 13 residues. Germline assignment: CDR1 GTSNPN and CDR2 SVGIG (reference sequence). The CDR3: CAVRDSLSYGYTF. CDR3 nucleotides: TGTGCCGTCCGGGACAGCCTATCCTATGGCTACACCTTC.

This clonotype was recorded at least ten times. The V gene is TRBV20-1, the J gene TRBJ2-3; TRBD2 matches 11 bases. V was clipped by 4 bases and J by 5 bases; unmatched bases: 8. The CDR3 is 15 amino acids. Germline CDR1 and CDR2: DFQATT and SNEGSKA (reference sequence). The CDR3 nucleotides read TGCAGTGCTAACCCCCTAGCGGGAGGAATAGATACGCAGTATTTT. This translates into CSANPLAGGIDTQYF.

The CDR3 region is CASSVRQGNEKLFF. In DNA form, the CDR3 reads TGTGCCAGCAGCGTCCGACAGGGTAATGAAAAACTGTTTTTT. The gene calls are TRBV9 and TRBJ1-4, with 7 bases matching TRBD1. V lost 2 bases and J lost 4; bases outside the gene matches: 2. This CDR3 is 14 amino acids long. Germline loops: CDR1 SGDLS, CDR2 YYNGEE.

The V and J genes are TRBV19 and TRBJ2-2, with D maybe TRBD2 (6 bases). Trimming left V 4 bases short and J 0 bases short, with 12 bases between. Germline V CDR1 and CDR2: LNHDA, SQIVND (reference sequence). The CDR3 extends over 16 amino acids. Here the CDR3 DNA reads TGTGCCAGTAGTAATTTAGCGGATACGAACACCGGGGAGCTGTTTTTT. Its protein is CASSNLADTNTGELFF.

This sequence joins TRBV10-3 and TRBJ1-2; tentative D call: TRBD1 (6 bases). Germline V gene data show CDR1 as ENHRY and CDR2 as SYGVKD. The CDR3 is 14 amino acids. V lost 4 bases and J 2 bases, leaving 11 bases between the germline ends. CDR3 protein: CAISGGQVNYGYTF. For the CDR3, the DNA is TGTGCCATCAGTGGGGGGCAGGTCAACTATGGCTACACCTTC.

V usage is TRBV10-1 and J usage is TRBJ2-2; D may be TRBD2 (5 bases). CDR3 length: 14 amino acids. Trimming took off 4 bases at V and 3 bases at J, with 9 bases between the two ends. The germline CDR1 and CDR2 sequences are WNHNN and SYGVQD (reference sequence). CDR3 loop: CASSAGWDTGELFF. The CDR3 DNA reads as TGCGCCAGCAGTGCGGGGTGGGACACCGGGGAGCTGTTTTTT.

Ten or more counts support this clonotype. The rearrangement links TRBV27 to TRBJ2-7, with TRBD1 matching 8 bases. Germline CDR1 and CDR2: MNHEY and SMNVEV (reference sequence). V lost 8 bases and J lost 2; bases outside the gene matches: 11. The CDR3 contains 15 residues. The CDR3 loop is CASRHGTGNPYEQYF. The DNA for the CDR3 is TGTGCCAGCCGACATGGGACAGGAAACCCCTACGAGCAGTACTTC.